The 19 T cell receptor beta chains below come from one sample, sequenced in a study of T cells after yellow fever vaccination. TCRdb fed the 5' RACE reads into MiXCR, producing one record per CDR3 protein. The sample yields 550,000 to 750,000 distinct CDR3 sequences, 13% seen once. The material sequenced was PBMCs, taken on the day of the yellow fever booster vaccination. These TCRs come from a young man who received the YFV17D yellow fever vaccine.

This rearrangement joins TRBV3-1 to TRBJ2-2, with a possible D match to TRBD1 (5 bases). Germline CDR1 is LGHDT and CDR2 is YNNKEL (reference sequence). V lost 8 bases and J lost 5, with 12 bases in between. The CDR3 totals 13 residues. CDR3 nucleotide sequence: TGTGCCAGCTTACCAGCAGGGACCGGGGAGCTGTTTTTT. The encoded protein is CASLPAGTGELFF.

This clonotype has at least ten counts. V usage is TRBV4-3 and J usage is TRBJ2-5; the D is unclear. The CDR3 totals 13 residues. Deletions cut 3 bases from V and 4 bases from J, with 9 bases between. Germline loops: CDR1 LGHNA, CDR2 YSLEER. This CDR3 reads CASSQRTAETQYF. The CDR3 DNA reads as TGCGCCAGCAGCCAGCGGACGGCAGAGACCCAGTACTTC.

In this sample, this clonotype turned up a few times. V is TRBV20-1 and J is TRBJ2-7, with a possible D match to TRBD2 (6 bases). Looked up from germline, CDR1 is DFQATT and CDR2 is SNEGSKA (reference sequence). This CDR3 is built from 14 residues. V was cut by 1 base and J by 0 bases, with 10 bases left in between. For the CDR3, the DNA is TGCAGTGCTAGAGCGACTAGGAGCTCCTACGAGCAGTACTTC. Protein: CSARATRSSYEQYF.

This chain links TRBV9 with TRBJ2-7, with TRBD2 matching 8 bases. Germline V gene sequence: CDR1 SGDLS, CDR2 YYNGEE. V lost 0 bases, J lost 0 bases, and 2 bases stayed unmatched. The CDR3 consists of 15 residues. The CDR3 reads CASSVDSGSSYEQYF. The CDR3 DNA reads as TGTGCCAGCAGCGTAGACAGCGGGAGCTCCTACGAGCAGTACTTC.

V is TRBV7-2 and J is TRBJ1-4; D perhaps matches TRBD1 (6 bases). CDR1 and CDR2 (germline): SGHTA, FQGNSA. V lost 4 bases, J lost 6 bases, and 15 bases lay in between. This CDR3 comprises 15 residues. The CDR3 loop is CASSSRGARDEKLFF. CDR3 sequence (DNA): TGTGCCAGCAGCTCCCGGGGGGCGCGAGATGAAAAACTGTTTTTT.

The rearrangement joins TRBV18 to TRBJ2-7; D call uncertain. V lost 5 bases to trimming and J lost 6 bases, with 11 bases between them. The CDR3 totals 12 residues. CDR1 and CDR2 from the germline V gene are KGHSH and LQKENI. The DNA for the CDR3 is TGTGCCAGCTCAGCGGACCGAGGCGAGCAGTACTTC. Translated: CASSADRGEQYF.

The chain carries TRBV4-3 and TRBJ1-3; D uncertain. This CDR3 is built from 15 residues. With 2 bases removed from V and 0 bases from J, the gap between germline ends came to 8 bases. Germline V gene sequence: CDR1 LGHNA, CDR2 YSLEER. CDR3 residues: CASSQTPSSGNTIYF. DNA of the CDR3: TGCGCCAGCAGCCAAACACCGAGCTCTGGAAACACCATATATTTT.

The chain uses TRBV12-3 or TRBV12-4 and TRBJ2-2; either TRBD1 or TRBD2 may supply D (5 bases each). CDR3 size: 13 residues. V was shortened by 8 bases and J by 6 bases, with 13 bases between the two germline ends. CDR3 coding DNA: TGTGCCAGCGCCGATGGGGGAGCCGGGGAGCTGTTTTTT. Protein: CASADGGAGELFF.

This clonotype appeared many times. The CDR3 nucleotides are TGCGCCAGCAGCCAAGAGGGACAGGTCAACACTGAAGCTTTCTTT. Its translation: CASSQEGQVNTEAFF. V gene TRBV4-3 combines with J gene TRBJ1-1; TRBD1 aligns across 8 bases. Germline V gives CDR1 LGHNA, CDR2 YSLEER. Germline trimming cut 0 bases from V and 2 bases from J; bases unmatched to any gene: 2. The CDR3 extends over 15 amino acids.

The chain recombines TRBV28 with TRBJ2-3; possibly TRBD1 for D (5 bases). The V gene lost 1 base and the J gene lost 0 bases, with 8 bases spanning the gap. CDR3 length equals 15 residues. Looked up from germline, CDR1 is MDHEN and CDR2 is SYDVKM. CDR3 in amino acids: CASSLSQASTDTQYF. The DNA for the CDR3 is TGTGCCAGCAGTTTATCACAGGCGAGCACAGATACGCAGTATTTT.

The CDR3 nucleotides are TGCAGCGCCGAGACCGACCAATCCTACGAGCAGTACTTC. This codes for CSAETDQSYEQYF. This chain links TRBV20-1 with TRBJ2-7, with no clear D. The CDR3 totals 13 residues. Germline-derived CDR1 and CDR2 are DFQATT and SNEGSKA (reference sequence).

This rearrangement joins TRBV4-3 to TRBJ2-1; D is possibly TRBD1 (5 bases). Germline CDR1 is LGHNA and CDR2 is YSLEER. V was shortened by 4 bases and J by 6 bases, with 13 bases between the two germline ends. The CDR3 is 14 residues long. The CDR3 coding sequence is TGCGCCAGCAGCCGTACAGGTATCAGCAATGAGCAGTTCTTC. Its protein product is CASSRTGISNEQFF.

CDR3 in amino acids: CASRGTSGSRADTQYF. The CDR3 bases are TGTGCCAGCAGAGGGACTAGCGGGAGCCGGGCAGATACGCAGTATTTT. V is TRBV2 and J is TRBJ2-3, with TRBD2 matching 14 bases. V lost 6 bases and J lost 4; bases outside the gene matches: 6. Germline V gene data show CDR1 as SNHLY and CDR2 as FYNNEI. The CDR3 totals 16 residues.

This clonotype was counted only a few times. The chain carries TRBV15 and TRBJ2-7; D is possibly TRBD1 (5 bases). Germline V lookup: CDR1 LNHNV, CDR2 YYDKDF (reference sequence). This CDR3 has 13 amino acids. V was trimmed by 5 bases and J by 3 bases, leaving 11 bases between them. CDR3 protein: CATSDRQYYEQYF. The CDR3 DNA reads as TGTGCCACCAGCGACCGACAGTACTACGAGCAGTACTTC.

This clonotype was counted between two and nine times. The chain links TRBV12-3 or TRBV12-4 to TRBJ2-7, with D possibly matching TRBD2 (5 bases). This CDR3 is built from 15 residues. The V gene lost 4 bases and the J gene lost 4 bases, with 17 bases spanning the gap. The CDR3 region has the DNA TGTGCCAGCAGTTCCCCCGGACGCGGGCGATACGAGCAGTACTTC. It is translated as CASSSPGRGRYEQYF.

The gene calls are TRBV10-3 and TRBJ1-1; D is unresolved. Trimming shortened V by 6 bases and J by 1 base, and 18 bases separated the two germline ends. Germline V gene data show CDR1 as ENHRY and CDR2 as SYGVKD. This CDR3 spans 16 amino acids. Written as DNA, the CDR3 is TGTGCCATCAGAGCAAACCGGGGTTTTGAGAACACTGAAGCTTTCTTT. Translation: CAIRANRGFENTEAFF.

The genes are TRBV27 and TRBJ2-2; the D gene could be TRBD1 or TRBD2 (5 bases each). From germline, CDR1 is MNHEY and CDR2 SMNVEV (reference sequence). The V gene lost 7 bases and the J gene lost 3 bases, with 18 bases spanning the gap. This CDR3 is 16 amino acids long. As DNA, the CDR3 is TGTGCCAGCACATCTATGGGCGTGGGGGACACCGGGGAGCTGTTTTTT. Translated: CASTSMGVGDTGELFF.

The chain has TRBV7-9 and TRBJ2-3; D might be TRBD2 (7 bases). The CDR3 runs to 16 residues. Germline V lookup: CDR1 SEHNR, CDR2 FQNEAQ (reference sequence). The V end lost 5 bases, the J end lost 0 bases, and 15 bases lay between the germline ends. CDR3 protein: CASSTAGALSTDTQYF. The CDR3 nucleotides are TGTGCCAGCAGCACGGCGGGGGCGCTTAGCACAGATACGCAGTATTTT.

As to this clonotype: The junction departs from the called germline gene at one end, perhaps through a read error. The J gene is TRBJ1-1, the V gene TRBV14; TRBD1 is a possible D gene (6 bases). Germline CDR1 and CDR2: SGHDN and FVKESK. CDR3 length: 16 amino acids. This CDR3 is CASSLLRGKSGAEAFF. In nucleotides, the CDR3 is TGTGCCAGCAGCCTCCTCAGGGGTAAAAGTGGGGCTGAGGCTTTCTTT.